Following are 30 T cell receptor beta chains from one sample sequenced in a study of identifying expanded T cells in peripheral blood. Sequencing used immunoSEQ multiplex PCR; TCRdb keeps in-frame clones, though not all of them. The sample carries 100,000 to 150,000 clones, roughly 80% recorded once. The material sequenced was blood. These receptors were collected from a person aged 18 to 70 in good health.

CDR3 sequence: CASSGPGGPSDTQYF. The CDR3 region has the DNA TGTGCCAGCAGCGGCCCGGGGGGGCCATCAGATACGCAGTATTTT. The chain is built from TRBV9 and TRBJ2-3, with 8 bases fitting TRBD2. J gave up 4 bases and V 3 bases, and 7 bases lay outside the gene matches. CDR1 SGDLS and CDR2 YYNGEE come from the germline V gene. The CDR3 spans 15 residues.

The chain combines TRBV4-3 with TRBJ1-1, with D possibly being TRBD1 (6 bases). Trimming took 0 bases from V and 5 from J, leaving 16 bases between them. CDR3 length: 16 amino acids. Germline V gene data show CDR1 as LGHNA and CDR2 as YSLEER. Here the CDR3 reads CASSQEAQGPKTEAFF. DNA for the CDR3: TGCGCCAGCAGCCAAGAAGCCCAGGGGCCGAAGACTGAAGCTTTCTTT.

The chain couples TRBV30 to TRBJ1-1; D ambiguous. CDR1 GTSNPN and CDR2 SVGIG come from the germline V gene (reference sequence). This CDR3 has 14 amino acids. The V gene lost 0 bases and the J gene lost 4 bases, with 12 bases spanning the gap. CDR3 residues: CAWSVFRGVTEAFF. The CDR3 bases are TGTGCCTGGAGTGTATTTCGGGGTGTCACTGAAGCTTTCTTT.

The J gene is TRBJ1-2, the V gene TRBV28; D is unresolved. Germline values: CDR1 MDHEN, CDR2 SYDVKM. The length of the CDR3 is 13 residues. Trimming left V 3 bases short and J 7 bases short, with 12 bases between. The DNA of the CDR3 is TGTGCCAGCAGTTTGGTTCTTTTGGGTGGCTACACCTTC. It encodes CASSLVLLGGYTF.

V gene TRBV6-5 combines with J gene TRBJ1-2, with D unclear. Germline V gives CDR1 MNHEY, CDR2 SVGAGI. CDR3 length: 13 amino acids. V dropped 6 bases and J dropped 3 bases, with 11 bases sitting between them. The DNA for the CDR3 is TGTGCCAGCAGGATAAACAGAGACTATGGCTACACCTTC. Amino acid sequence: CASRINRDYGYTF.

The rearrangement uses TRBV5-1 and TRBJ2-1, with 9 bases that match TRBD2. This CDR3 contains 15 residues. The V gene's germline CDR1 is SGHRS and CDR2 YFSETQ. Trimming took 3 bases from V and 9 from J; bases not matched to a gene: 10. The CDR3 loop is CASSSSAGGMGEQFF. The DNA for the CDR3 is TGCGCCAGCAGCTCCTCGGCGGGGGGGATGGGTGAGCAGTTCTTC. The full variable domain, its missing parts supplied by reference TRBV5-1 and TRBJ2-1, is KAGVTQTPRYLIKTRGQQVTLSCSPISGHRSVSWYQQTPGQGLQFLFEYFSETQRNKGNFPGRFSGRQFSNSRSEMNVSTLELGDSALYLCASSSSAGGMGEQFFGPGTRLTVL.

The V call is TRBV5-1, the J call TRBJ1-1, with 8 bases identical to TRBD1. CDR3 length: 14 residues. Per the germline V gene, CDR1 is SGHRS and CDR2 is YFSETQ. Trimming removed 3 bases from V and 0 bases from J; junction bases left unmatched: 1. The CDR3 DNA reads TGCGCCAGCAGCTCGACAGGGGTGAACACTGAAGCTTTCTTT. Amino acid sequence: CASSSTGVNTEAFF. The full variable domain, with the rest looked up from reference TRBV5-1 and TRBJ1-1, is KAGVTQTPRYLIKTRGQQVTLSCSPISGHRSVSWYQQTPGQGLQFLFEYFSETQRNKGNFPGRFSGRQFSNSRSEMNVSTLELGDSALYLCASSSTGVNTEAFFGQGTRLTVV.

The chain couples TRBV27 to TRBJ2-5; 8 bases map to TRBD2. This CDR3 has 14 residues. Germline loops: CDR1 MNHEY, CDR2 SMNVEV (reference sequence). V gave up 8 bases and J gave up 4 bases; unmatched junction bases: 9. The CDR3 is CASRPGGVGETQYF. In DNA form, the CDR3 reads TGTGCCAGCCGACCGGGGGGGGTCGGAGAGACCCAGTACTTC.

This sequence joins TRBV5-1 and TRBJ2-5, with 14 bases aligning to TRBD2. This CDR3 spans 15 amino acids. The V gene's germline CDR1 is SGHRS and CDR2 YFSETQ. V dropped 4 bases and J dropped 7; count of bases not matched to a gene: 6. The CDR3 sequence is CASSDPGTSGGTQYF. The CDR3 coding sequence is TGCGCCAGCAGCGACCCCGGGACTAGCGGGGGGACCCAGTACTTC.

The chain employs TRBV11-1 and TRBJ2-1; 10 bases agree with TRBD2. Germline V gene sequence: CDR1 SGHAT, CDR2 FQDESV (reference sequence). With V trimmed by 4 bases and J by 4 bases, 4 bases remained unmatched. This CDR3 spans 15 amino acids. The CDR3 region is CASSYRTSGYNEQFF. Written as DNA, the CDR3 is TGTGCCAGCAGCTACAGGACTAGCGGATACAATGAGCAGTTCTTC.

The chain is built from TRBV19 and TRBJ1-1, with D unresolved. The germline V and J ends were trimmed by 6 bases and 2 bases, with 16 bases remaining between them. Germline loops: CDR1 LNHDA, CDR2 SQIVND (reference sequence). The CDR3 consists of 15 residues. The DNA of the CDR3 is TGTGCCAGTAGCCCCAGCCGGAGACTTAACACTGAAGCTTTCTTT. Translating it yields CASSPSRRLNTEAFF.

CDR3 region: CASSLTALPEKLFF. The CDR3 bases are TGCGCCAGCAGCTTGACTGCACTGCCTGAAAAACTGTTTTTT. This sequence joins TRBV10-2 and TRBJ1-4; D uncertain. The V gene lost 6 bases and the J gene lost 7 bases, with 15 bases spanning the gap. The CDR3 is 14 residues long. The germline gives CDR1 WSHSY, CDR2 SAAADI.

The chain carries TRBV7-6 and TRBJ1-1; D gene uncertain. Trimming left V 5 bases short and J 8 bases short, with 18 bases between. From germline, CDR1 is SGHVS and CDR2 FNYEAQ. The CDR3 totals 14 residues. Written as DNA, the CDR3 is TGTGCCAGCAGCCCGGTTAGTTTCGAAGTGGAAGCTTTCTTT. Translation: CASSPVSFEVEAFF.

This chain's CDR3 is CASSFRRTGSYEQYF. CDR3 nucleotide sequence: TGTGCCAGCAGCTTCCGTAGGACAGGGAGCTACGAGCAGTACTTC. This chain links TRBV7-8 with TRBJ2-7, with 8 bases matching TRBD1. The CDR3 has 15 residues. V trimming: 3 bases; J trimming: 3 bases; junction bases outside the gene matches: 7. Germline V lookup: CDR1 SGHVS, CDR2 FQNEAQ.

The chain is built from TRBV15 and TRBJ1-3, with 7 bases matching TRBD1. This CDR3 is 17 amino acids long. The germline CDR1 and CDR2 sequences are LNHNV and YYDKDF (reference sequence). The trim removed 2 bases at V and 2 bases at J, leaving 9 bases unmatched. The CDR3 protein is CATSRFPQGFTGNTIYF. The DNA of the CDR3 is TGTGCCACCAGCAGATTCCCACAGGGGTTTACTGGAAACACCATATATTTT.

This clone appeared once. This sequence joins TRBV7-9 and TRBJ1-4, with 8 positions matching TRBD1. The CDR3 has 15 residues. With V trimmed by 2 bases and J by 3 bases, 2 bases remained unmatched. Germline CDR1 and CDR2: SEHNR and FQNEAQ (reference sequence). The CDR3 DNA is TGTGCCAGCAGCTTACAGGGGGCGTCTAATGAAAAACTGTTTTTT. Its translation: CASSLQGASNEKLFF.

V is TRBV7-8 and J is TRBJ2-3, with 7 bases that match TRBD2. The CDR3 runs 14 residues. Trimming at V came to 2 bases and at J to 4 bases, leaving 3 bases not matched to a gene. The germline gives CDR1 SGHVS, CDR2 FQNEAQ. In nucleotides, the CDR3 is TGTGCCAGCAGCTTAAGGGAGGGCCCAGATACGCAGTATTTT. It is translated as CASSLREGPDTQYF. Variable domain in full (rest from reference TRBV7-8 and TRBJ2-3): GAGVSQSPRYKVAKRGQDVALRCDPISGHVSLFWYQQALGQGPEFLTYFQNEAQLDKSGLPSDRFFAERPEGSVSTLKIQRTQQEDSAVYLCASSLREGPDTQYFGPGTRLTVL.

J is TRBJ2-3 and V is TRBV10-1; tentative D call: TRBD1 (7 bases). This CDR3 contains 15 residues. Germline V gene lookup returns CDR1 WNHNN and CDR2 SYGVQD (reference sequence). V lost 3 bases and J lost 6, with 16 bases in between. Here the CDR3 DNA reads TGCGCCAGCAGTGATCAGGGGGGTAGATCGGATACGCAGTATTTT. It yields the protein CASSDQGGRSDTQYF.

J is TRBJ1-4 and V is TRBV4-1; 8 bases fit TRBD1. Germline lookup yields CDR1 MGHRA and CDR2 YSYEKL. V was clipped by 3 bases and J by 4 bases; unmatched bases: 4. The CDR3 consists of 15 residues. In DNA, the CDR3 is TGCGCCAGCAGCCAGACCGGGACAGGTAATGAAAAACTGTTTTTT. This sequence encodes CASSQTGTGNEKLFF.

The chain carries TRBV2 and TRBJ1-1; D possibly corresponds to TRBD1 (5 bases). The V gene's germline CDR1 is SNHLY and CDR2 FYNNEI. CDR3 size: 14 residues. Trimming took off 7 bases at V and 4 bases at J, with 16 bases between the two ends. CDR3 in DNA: TGTGCCAGCATTAGATCCCAGGGATCCACTGAAGCTTTCTTT. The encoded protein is CASIRSQGSTEAFF.

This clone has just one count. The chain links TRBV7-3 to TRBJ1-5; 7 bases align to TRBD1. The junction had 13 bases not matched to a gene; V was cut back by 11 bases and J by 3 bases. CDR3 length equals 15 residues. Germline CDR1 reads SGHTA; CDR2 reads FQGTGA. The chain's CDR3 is CASRADRRINQPQHF. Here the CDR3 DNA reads TGTGCCTCCCGCGCGGACAGGCGTATCAATCAGCCCCAGCATTTT.

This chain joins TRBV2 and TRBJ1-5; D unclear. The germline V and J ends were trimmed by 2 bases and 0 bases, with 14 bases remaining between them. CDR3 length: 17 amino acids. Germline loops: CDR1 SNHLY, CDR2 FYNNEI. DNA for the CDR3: TGTGCCAGCAGTGAATATTTCTCCACCGATAGCAATCAGCCCCAGCATTTT. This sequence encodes CASSEYFSTDSNQPQHF.

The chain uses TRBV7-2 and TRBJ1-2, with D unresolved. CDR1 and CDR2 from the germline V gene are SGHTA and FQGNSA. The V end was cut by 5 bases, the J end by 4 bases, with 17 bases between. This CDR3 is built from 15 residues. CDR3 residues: CASSLVEGRPYGYTF. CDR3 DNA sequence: TGTGCCAGCAGCCTGGTGGAGGGTAGACCCTATGGCTACACCTTC.

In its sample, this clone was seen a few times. For the CDR3, the DNA is TGTGCCAGCTCACCCACGGGGGACAGGGGTTTAGCTTTCTTT. This encodes CASSPTGDRGLAFF. The V call is TRBV18, the J call TRBJ1-1, with 10 bases that match TRBD1. The CDR3 sequence is 14 residues long. V was clipped by 3 bases and J by 10 bases; unmatched bases: 8. Germline values: CDR1 KGHSH, CDR2 LQKENI.

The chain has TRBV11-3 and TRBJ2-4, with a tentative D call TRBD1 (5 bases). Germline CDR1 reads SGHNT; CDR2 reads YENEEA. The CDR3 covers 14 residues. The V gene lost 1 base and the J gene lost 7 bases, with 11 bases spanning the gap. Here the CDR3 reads CASSLARVGNIQYF. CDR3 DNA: TGTGCCAGCAGCTTAGCCAGGGTCGGTAACATTCAGTACTTC.

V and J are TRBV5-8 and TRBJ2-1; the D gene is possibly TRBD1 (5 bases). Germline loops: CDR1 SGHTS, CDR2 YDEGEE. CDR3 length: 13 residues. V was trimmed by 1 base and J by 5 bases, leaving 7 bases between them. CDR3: CASSLNRNNEQFF. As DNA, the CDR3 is TGTGCCAGCAGCTTGAACAGGAACAATGAGCAGTTCTTC.

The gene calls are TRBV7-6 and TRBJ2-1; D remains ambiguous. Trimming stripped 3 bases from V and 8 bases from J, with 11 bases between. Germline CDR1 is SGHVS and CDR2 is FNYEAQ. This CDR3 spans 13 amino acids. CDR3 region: CASSFGLVDEQFF. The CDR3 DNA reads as TGTGCCAGCAGCTTCGGCCTAGTCGATGAGCAGTTCTTC. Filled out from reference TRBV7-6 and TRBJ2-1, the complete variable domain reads GAGVSQSPRYKVTKRGQDVALRCDPISGHVSLYWYRQALGQGPEFLTYFNYEAQQDKSGLPNDRFSAERPEGSISTLTIQRTEQRDSAMYRCASSFGLVDEQFFGPGTRLTVL.

Written as DNA, the CDR3 is TGCGCCAGCAGCCAAGCGCCGGGACAGGGAAACTATGGCTACACCTTC. The encoded protein is CASSQAPGQGNYGYTF. J is TRBJ1-2 and V is TRBV4-1; 9 bases map to TRBD1. The V and J ends lost 1 base and 2 bases, in that order; junction bases with no gene match: 5. The CDR3 is made up of 16 amino acids. Per germline, CDR1 MGHRA and CDR2 YSYEKL.

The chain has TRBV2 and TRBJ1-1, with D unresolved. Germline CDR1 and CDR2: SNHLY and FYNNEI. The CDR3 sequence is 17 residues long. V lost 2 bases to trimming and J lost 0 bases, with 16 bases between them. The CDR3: CASSEKSTLNMNTEAFF. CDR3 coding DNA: TGTGCCAGCAGTGAAAAGTCGACGTTAAACATGAACACTGAAGCTTTCTTT.

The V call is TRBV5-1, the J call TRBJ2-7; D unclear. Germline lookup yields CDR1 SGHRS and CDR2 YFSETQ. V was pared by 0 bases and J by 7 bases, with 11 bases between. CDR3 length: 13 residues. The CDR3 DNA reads TGCGCCAGCAGCTTGGGTGGGTTGGGGGAGCAGTACTTC. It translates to CASSLGGLGEQYF.